The rows below give T cell receptor beta chains drawn from one sample of a study of blood T cell repertoires in COVID-19. The assay was immunoSEQ multiplex PCR, and TCRdb's table has in-frame clones only and misses some. Of approximately 250,000 clones in the sample, 70% to 90% were seen once. The sample was peripheral blood. The source is a man between 18 and 35 years old with active or convalescent COVID-19. The CDR3 runs from the conserved cysteine through the conserved F or W. The D gene is left open where the match is weak. Rows may omit the clone size; those that give it use once, few, many or a size class.

clone size: -; D gene: TRBD2; V gene: TRBV29-1; CDR3 length: 16; J gene: TRBJ2-3; CDR3 DNA: TGCAGCGTTCTTCCGACTAGCGGGTACAGCACAGATACGCAGTATTTT; CDR3 protein: CSVLPTSGYSTDTQYF
clone size: -; D gene: -; V gene: TRBV7-2; CDR3 length: 12; J gene: TRBJ1-6; CDR3 DNA: TGTGCCAGCAGCTTAGCGAGGTCACCCCTCCACTTT; CDR3 protein: CASSLARSPLHF
clone size: -; D gene: -; V gene: TRBV6-5; CDR3 length: 11; J gene: TRBJ1-5; CDR3 DNA: TGTGCCAGCAGGGAGAATCAGCCCCAGCATTTT; CDR3 protein: CASRENQPQHF
clone size: once; D gene: TRBD1; V gene: TRBV25-1; CDR3 length: 17; J gene: TRBJ2-4; CDR3 DNA: TGTGCCAGCAGTGAAGGACAGGGGGGGAAGGCCAAAAACATTCAGTACTTC; CDR3 protein: CASSEGQGGKAKNIQYF
clone size: once; D gene: -; V gene: TRBV5-1; CDR3 length: 13; J gene: TRBJ1-2; CDR3 DNA: TGCGCCAGCAGCTCCGGGACACCATATGGCTACACCTTC; CDR3 protein: CASSSGTPYGYTF
clone size: -; D gene: -; V gene: TRBV28; CDR3 length: 13; J gene: TRBJ1-2; CDR3 DNA: TGTGCCAGCAGTTTTGACAGCCGTTATGGCTACACCTTC; CDR3 protein: CASSFDSRYGYTF
clone size: few; D gene: TRBD2; V gene: TRBV18; CDR3 length: 16; J gene: TRBJ2-1; CDR3 DNA: TGTGCCAGCTCAGTACAACTAGCGGGATCTGGAAATGAGCAGTTCTTC; CDR3 protein: CASSVQLAGSGNEQFF
clone size: -; D gene: TRBD1; V gene: TRBV6-6; CDR3 length: 15; J gene: TRBJ2-7; CDR3 DNA: TGTGCCAGCAGCCGTGAGCAGGGGGCAACGTACGAGCAGTACTTC; CDR3 protein: CASSREQGATYEQYF
clone size: -; D gene: TRBD2; V gene: TRBV9; CDR3 length: 12; J gene: TRBJ2-1; CDR3 DNA: TGTGCCAGCAGCGCGGGGGGTCCCCCGCAGTTCTTC; CDR3 protein: CASSAGGPPQFF
clone size: -; D gene: TRBD2; V gene: TRBV5-1; CDR3 length: 16; J gene: TRBJ2-2; CDR3 DNA: TGCGCCAGCAGCCCGGCCCTCGGGAGGGTGGACTGGGAGCTGTTTTTT; CDR3 protein: CASSPALGRVDWELFF
clone size: -; D gene: -; V gene: TRBV4-1; CDR3 length: 18; J gene: TRBJ2-2; CDR3 DNA: TGCGCCAGCAGCCGGCCCCCTATTTACAGGGTTAACACCGGGGAGCTGTTTTTT; CDR3 protein: CASSRPPIYRVNTGELFF
clone size: -; D gene: TRBD2; V gene: TRBV7-2; CDR3 length: 19; J gene: TRBJ2-7; CDR3 DNA: TGTGCCAGCAGCTTAAGTGGACTAGCGGGGCTCTCGGTGCCCTACGAGCAGTACTTC; CDR3 protein: CASSLSGLAGLSVPYEQYF
clone size: -; D gene: -; V gene: TRBV29-1; CDR3 length: 13; J gene: TRBJ2-1; CDR3 DNA: TGCAGCATCAGGAGGGTAGCGGACAATGAGCAGTTCTTC; CDR3 protein: CSIRRVADNEQFF
clone size: -; D gene: TRBD1; V gene: TRBV18; CDR3 length: 14; J gene: TRBJ2-3; CDR3 DNA: TGTGCCAGCTCGACGGGACAGGGGGCAGATACGCAGTATTTT; CDR3 protein: CASSTGQGADTQYF
clone size: once; D gene: -; V gene: TRBV12-3/TRBV12-4; CDR3 length: 13; J gene: TRBJ1-1; CDR3 DNA: TGTGCCAGCAGCCCCGCGTGGAACACTGAAGCTTTCTTT; CDR3 protein: CASSPAWNTEAFF
clone size: -; D gene: TRBD1; V gene: TRBV6-6; CDR3 length: 14; J gene: TRBJ1-5; CDR3 DNA: TGTGCCAGCAGGCGAGACAGGGTGGGGCAGCCCCAGCATTTT; CDR3 protein: CASRRDRVGQPQHF
clone size: -; D gene: TRBD2; V gene: TRBV11-3; CDR3 length: 15; J gene: TRBJ2-3; CDR3 DNA: TGTGCCAGCAGCTTAGGAACCCTAGCGGGGGATACGCAGTATTTT; CDR3 protein: CASSLGTLAGDTQYF
clone size: once; D gene: TRBD2; V gene: TRBV3-1/TRBV3-2; CDR3 length: 16; J gene: TRBJ2-3; CDR3 DNA: TGTGCCAGCAGCCATCTAGCGGGGAAGGGCACAGATACGCAGTATTTT; CDR3 protein: CASSHLAGKGTDTQYF
clone size: -; D gene: -; V gene: TRBV10-3; CDR3 length: 15; J gene: TRBJ1-5; CDR3 DNA: TGTGCCATCAGCCCCGGACATGATAGCAATCAGCCCCAGCATTTT; CDR3 protein: CAISPGHDSNQPQHF
clone size: -; D gene: -; V gene: TRBV11-2; CDR3 length: 14; J gene: TRBJ1-6; CDR3 DNA: TGTGCCAGCAGCTCTTTGCAGGCACGTTCACCCCTCCACTTT; CDR3 protein: CASSSLQARSPLHF
clone size: -; D gene: TRBD1; V gene: TRBV27; CDR3 length: 14; J gene: TRBJ1-4; CDR3 DNA: TGTGCCAGCAGTCCTAGGGACAGGGTCGAAAAACTGTTTTTT; CDR3 protein: CASSPRDRVEKLFF
clone size: -; D gene: -; V gene: TRBV3-1/TRBV3-2; CDR3 length: 15; J gene: TRBJ2-2; CDR3 DNA: TGTGCCAGCAGCCAAGATTGGGGGGGGCCCGGGGAGCTGTTTTTT; CDR3 protein: CASSQDWGGPGELFF
clone size: -; D gene: -; V gene: TRBV9; CDR3 length: 17; J gene: TRBJ2-3; CDR3 DNA: TGTGCCAGCAGCGCCCTCGGCCTCGGGCTAGGGGCCGATACGCAGTATTTT; CDR3 protein: CASSALGLGLGADTQYF
clone size: -; D gene: TRBD2; V gene: TRBV10-3; CDR3 length: 17; J gene: TRBJ2-1; CDR3 DNA: TGTGCCATCAGTGAGACAACTAGCGGGAGGTTTAACAATGAGCAGTTCTTC; CDR3 protein: CAISETTSGRFNNEQFF
clone size: -; D gene: -; V gene: TRBV5-1; CDR3 length: 15; J gene: TRBJ1-1; CDR3 DNA: TGCGCCAGCAGCTTCGACAACCGCCGGAACACTGAAGCTTTCTTT; CDR3 protein: CASSFDNRRNTEAFF
clone size: -; D gene: TRBD1; V gene: TRBV4-2; CDR3 length: 15; J gene: TRBJ1-1; CDR3 DNA: TGTGCCAGCAGCCCAACGGGACAGTACTACACTGAAGCTTTCTTT; CDR3 protein: CASSPTGQYYTEAFF
clone size: -; D gene: -; V gene: TRBV5-1; CDR3 length: 15; J gene: TRBJ1-2; CDR3 DNA: TGCGCCAGCAGCCTATCTCAGGGGCCAACATATGGCTACACCTTC; CDR3 protein: CASSLSQGPTYGYTF
clone size: -; D gene: -; V gene: TRBV5-6; CDR3 length: 15; J gene: TRBJ2-7; CDR3 DNA: TGTGCCAGCAGCTTGGGCCCGGTCGTGGCGGGCGAGCAGTACTTC; CDR3 protein: CASSLGPVVAGEQYF
clone size: -; D gene: TRBD2; V gene: TRBV19; CDR3 length: 13; J gene: TRBJ2-3; CDR3 DNA: TGTGCCATTGGGCTAGCGGGGGGGAAGGCGCAGTATTTT; CDR3 protein: CAIGLAGGKAQYF
clone size: once; D gene: TRBD1; V gene: TRBV5-6; CDR3 length: 15; J gene: TRBJ1-2; CDR3 DNA: TGTGCCAGCAGCTTCCCGGGACAGGGGGTATATGGCTACACCTTC; CDR3 protein: CASSFPGQGVYGYTF
clone size: -; D gene: -; V gene: TRBV4-3; CDR3 length: 15; J gene: TRBJ2-3; CDR3 DNA: TGCGCCAGCAGCCAAGATCGCAGGAACACAGATACGCAGTATTTT; CDR3 protein: CASSQDRRNTDTQYF
clone size: -; D gene: -; V gene: TRBV24-1; CDR3 length: 15; J gene: TRBJ2-6; CDR3 DNA: TGTGCCACCAGTGACTCCACGCTAGGGGCCAACGTCCTGACTTTC; CDR3 protein: CATSDSTLGANVLTF
clone size: -; D gene: TRBD1; V gene: TRBV5-6; CDR3 length: 15; J gene: TRBJ1-2; CDR3 DNA: TGTGCCAGCAGCATGGTGACAGGGCTTAACTATGGCTACACCTTC; CDR3 protein: CASSMVTGLNYGYTF
clone size: -; D gene: -; V gene: TRBV5-6; CDR3 length: 14; J gene: TRBJ1-2; CDR3 DNA: TGTGCCAGCAGCTCGGACAGCGGGACCCATGGCTACACCTTC; CDR3 protein: CASSSDSGTHGYTF
clone size: -; D gene: -; V gene: TRBV5-6; CDR3 length: 14; J gene: TRBJ1-2; CDR3 DNA: TGTGCCAGCAGCTTTTTCTCGGTCGCAGGGGGCTACACCTTC; CDR3 protein: CASSFFSVAGGYTF
clone size: -; D gene: TRBD2; V gene: TRBV5-3; CDR3 length: 15; J gene: TRBJ2-5; CDR3 DNA: TGTGCCAGAAGCTTAATAAAGCGGGGACAAGAGACCCAGTACTTC; CDR3 protein: CARSLIKRGQETQYF
clone size: once; D gene: -; V gene: TRBV13; CDR3 length: 15; J gene: TRBJ2-7; CDR3 DNA: TGTGCCAGCAGCGCGAGACGGGGGAACTCCTACGAGCAGTACTTC; CDR3 protein: CASSARRGNSYEQYF
clone size: once; D gene: -; V gene: TRBV18; CDR3 length: 15; J gene: TRBJ2-2; CDR3 DNA: TGTGCCAGCTCACCAGGAGGAGGGGCTCTCGGGGAGCTGTTTTTT; CDR3 protein: CASSPGGGALGELFF
clone size: -; D gene: -; V gene: TRBV5-1; CDR3 length: 13; J gene: TRBJ2-2; CDR3 DNA: TGCGCCAGCAGCTTGGATTTAACCGGGGAGCTGTTTTTT; CDR3 protein: CASSLDLTGELFF
clone size: -; D gene: -; V gene: TRBV24-1; CDR3 length: 15; J gene: TRBJ2-7; CDR3 DNA: TGTGCCACCAGTGCAGGGTCCGACGGCTACTACGAGCAGTACTTC; CDR3 protein: CATSAGSDGYYEQYF
clone size: few; D gene: -; V gene: TRBV5-1; CDR3 length: 14; J gene: TRBJ1-4; CDR3 DNA: TGCGCCAGCAGCTATGATGCCGGTAATGAAAAACTGTTTTTT; CDR3 protein: CASSYDAGNEKLFF
clone size: -; D gene: TRBD2; V gene: TRBV27; CDR3 length: 14; J gene: TRBJ2-7; CDR3 DNA: TGTGCCAGCCGCACTATTGGGGGGGGTAGCGAGCAGTACTTC; CDR3 protein: CASRTIGGGSEQYF
clone size: once; D gene: TRBD2; V gene: TRBV10-3; CDR3 length: 17; J gene: TRBJ2-2; CDR3 DNA: TGTGCCACCGGGACTAGCGGGGCCAGCGCGAACACCGGGGAGCTGTTTTTT; CDR3 protein: CATGTSGASANTGELFF
clone size: -; D gene: -; V gene: TRBV30; CDR3 length: 14; J gene: TRBJ1-1; CDR3 DNA: TGTGCCTGGAGTACTCAGGGCAGGAACACTGAAGCTTTCTTT; CDR3 protein: CAWSTQGRNTEAFF
clone size: -; D gene: -; V gene: TRBV28; CDR3 length: 14; J gene: TRBJ1-3; CDR3 DNA: TGTGCCAGCAGTCCCGGCGGCTCTGGAAACACCATATATTTT; CDR3 protein: CASSPGGSGNTIYF
clone size: -; D gene: TRBD1; V gene: TRBV19; CDR3 length: 16; J gene: TRBJ2-2; CDR3 DNA: TGTGCCAGTAGTAGGGCAGGGACAGGGATCACCGGGGAGCTGTTTTTT; CDR3 protein: CASSRAGTGITGELFF
clone size: -; D gene: -; V gene: TRBV7-9; CDR3 length: 15; J gene: TRBJ2-5; CDR3 DNA: TGTGCCAGCAGCTTAGCGTTGGGTAGCCCCGAGACCCAGTACTTC; CDR3 protein: CASSLALGSPETQYF
clone size: once; D gene: -; V gene: TRBV4-1; CDR3 length: 14; J gene: TRBJ2-3; CDR3 DNA: TGCGCCAGCAGCCAAGAGGAAACAGTTTATACGCAGTATTTT; CDR3 protein: CASSQEETVYTQYF